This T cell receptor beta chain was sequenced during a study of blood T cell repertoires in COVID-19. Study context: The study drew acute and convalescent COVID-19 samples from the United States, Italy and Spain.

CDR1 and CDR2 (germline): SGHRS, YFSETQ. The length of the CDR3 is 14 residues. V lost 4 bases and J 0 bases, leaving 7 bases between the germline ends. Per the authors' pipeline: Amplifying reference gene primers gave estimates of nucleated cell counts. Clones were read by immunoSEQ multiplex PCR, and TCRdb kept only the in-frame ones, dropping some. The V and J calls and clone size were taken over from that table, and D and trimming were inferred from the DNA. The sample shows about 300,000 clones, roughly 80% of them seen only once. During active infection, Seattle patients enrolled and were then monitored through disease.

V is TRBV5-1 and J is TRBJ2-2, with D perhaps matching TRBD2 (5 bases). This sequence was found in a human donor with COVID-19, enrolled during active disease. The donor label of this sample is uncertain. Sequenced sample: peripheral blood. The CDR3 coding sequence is TGCGCCAGCAGCGCGGGCCCGAACACCGGGGAGCTGTTTTTT. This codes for CASSAGPNTGELFF.